This passage covers 27 T cell receptor beta chains from one sample sequenced in a study of CD8 T cells in ankylosing spondylitis. One entry per CDR3 protein results from TCRdb running MiXCR on the 5' RACE reads. The sample holds just over 350,000 distinct CDR3 sequences; roughly 20% are singletons and the top ten take less than 15%. The source material was blood, either unsorted or a sorted T cell fraction (not recorded which). Receptors originate from a male donor with ankylosing spondylitis or in good health (not recorded which).

This clonotype was observed a handful of times. The chain joins TRBV28 to TRBJ2-6, with a tentative D call TRBD1 (5 bases). The germline V gene has CDR1 MDHEN and CDR2 SYDVKM. Trimming removed 7 bases at V and 5 bases at J, with 12 bases between. This CDR3 is built from 14 residues. The DNA for the CDR3 is TGTGCCAGCACTCTGGGGCGCCGGGCCAACGTCCTGACTTTC. Its translation: CASTLGRRANVLTF.

This clonotype was detected only a few times. CDR3 region: CSAATGTSGIREQFF. For the CDR3, the DNA is TGCAGTGCTGCCACCGGGACTAGCGGGATCAGGGAGCAGTTCTTC. The chain combines TRBV20-1 with TRBJ2-1; 13 bases are a match to TRBD2. The CDR3 consists of 15 residues. J gave up 10 bases and V 5 bases, and 11 bases lay outside the gene matches. Germline V CDR1 and CDR2: DFQATT, SNEGSKA (reference sequence).

CDR3 nucleotides: TGTGCCAGCAGCTTAGCTAGCGAGGGTATAGCCAAAAACATTCAGTACTTC. Protein sequence: CASSLASEGIAKNIQYF. The rearrangement uses TRBV7-9 and TRBJ2-4, with D possibly being TRBD2 (5 bases). The CDR3 extends over 17 amino acids. Germline V gene data show CDR1 as SEHNR and CDR2 as FQNEAQ (reference sequence). The V and J ends lost 0 bases and 0 bases respectively, with 12 bases between them.

The CDR3, as DNA: TGTGCCAGCAGTAGACTAGCGGCCAGCTCCTACAATGAGCAGTTCTTC. Translation gives CASSRLAASSYNEQFF. The V gene is TRBV12-3 or TRBV12-4, the J gene TRBJ2-1, with 9 bases identical to TRBD2. Trimming removed 5 bases from V and 0 bases from J; junction bases left unmatched: 5. This CDR3 spans 16 amino acids.

This clonotype was recorded a few times. This sequence joins TRBV7-6 and TRBJ2-3; 10 bases match TRBD2. CDR1 is SGHVS and CDR2 is FNYEAQ in the germline V gene. The junction had 17 bases not matched to a gene; V was cut back by 2 bases and J by 6 bases. The CDR3 is 19 residues long. The CDR3 DNA reads TGTGCCAGCAGCTTAAGCAGGGAACTAGCGGGGCCCCGCGGGGATACGCAGTATTTT. It encodes CASSLSRELAGPRGDTQYF. The full variable domain, completed using reference TRBV7-6 and TRBJ2-3, is GAGVSQSPRYKVTKRGQDVALRCDPISGHVSLYWYRQALGQGPEFLTYFNYEAQQDKSGLPNDRFSAERPEGSISTLTIQRTEQRDSAMYRCASSLSRELAGPRGDTQYFGPGTRLTVL.

The chain couples TRBV5-1 to TRBJ2-2; 7 bases line up with TRBD1. The germline gives CDR1 SGHRS, CDR2 YFSETQ. V was clipped by 3 bases and J by 4 bases; unmatched bases: 15. The length of the CDR3 is 18 residues. The DNA for the CDR3 is TGCGCCAGCAGCTCGACGGGGCCTAAGAGGGGGCCCACCGGGGAGCTGTTTTTT. This sequence encodes CASSSTGPKRGPTGELFF.

V usage is TRBV18 and J usage is TRBJ1-4; 7 bases fit TRBD1. Trimming removed 3 bases from V and 0 bases from J; junction bases left unmatched: 10. CDR1 is KGHSH, CDR2 LQKENI, per germline. This CDR3 has 18 residues. The DNA of the CDR3 is TGTGCCAGCTCACCTGAGGGGGCCCGTTCTGCAACTAATGAAAAACTGTTTTTT. Amino acids: CASSPEGARSATNEKLFF.

The J gene is TRBJ2-7, the V gene TRBV20-1, with unresolved D. Trimming pared 2 bases from V and 0 bases from J, leaving 11 bases between. CDR1 is DFQATT and CDR2 is SNEGSKA in the germline V gene (reference sequence). The CDR3 totals 14 residues. This CDR3 is CSARNLGPSYEQYF. CDR3 nucleotide sequence: TGCAGTGCTAGAAATCTTGGGCCCTCCTACGAGCAGTACTTC.

The chain combines TRBV12-3 or TRBV12-4 with TRBJ2-1, with D perhaps TRBD1 (6 bases). Trimming removed 3 bases from V and 7 bases from J, with 16 bases in between. There are 15 residues in the CDR3. This CDR3 is CASSFGPGATNEQFF. The CDR3 nucleotides are TGTGCCAGCAGTTTCGGACCAGGGGCTACGAATGAGCAGTTCTTC.

The chain couples TRBV12-3 or TRBV12-4 to TRBJ1-2; D is possibly TRBD1 (5 bases). Trimming removed 3 bases at V and 6 bases at J, with 20 bases between. The CDR3 is 16 amino acids. CDR3 sequence: CASSLDVQGTVDGYTF. CDR3 DNA sequence: TGTGCCAGCAGTTTGGACGTCCAGGGTACGGTCGATGGCTACACCTTC.

This clonotype was counted many times. V usage is TRBV12-3 or TRBV12-4 and J usage is TRBJ1-2; 7 nucleotides agree with TRBD1. V shed 6 bases and J 6 bases; nucleotides not matched to a gene: 13. The CDR3 runs 15 residues. In nucleotides, the CDR3 is TGTGCCAGCAGAGCTCCGGGACAGTTCCTCAATGGCTACACCTTC. Protein sequence: CASRAPGQFLNGYTF.

The table lists this clonotype with a few counts. This sequence joins TRBV19 and TRBJ2-1; TRBD2 matches at 11 bases. The CDR3 sequence is 15 residues long. The germline V gene encodes CDR1 LNHDA and CDR2 SQIVND (reference sequence). Losses at the gene ends were 4 bases for V and 4 bases for J; bases not matched to a gene: 3. DNA of the CDR3: TGTGCCAGTAGTAGGGGGACTAGCGGTTACAATGAGCAGTTCTTC. This sequence encodes CASSRGTSGYNEQFF. Looking up the rest from reference TRBV19 and TRBJ2-1 gives the full variable domain: DGGITQSPKYLFRKEGQNVTLSCEQNLNHDAMYWYRQDPGQGLRLIYYSQIVNDFQKGDIAEGYSVSREKKESFPLTVTSAQKNPTAFYLCASSRGTSGYNEQFFGPGTRLTVL.

The chain recombines TRBV5-4 with TRBJ2-7; D may match TRBD1 or TRBD2 (5 bases each). The CDR3 is 15 residues long. V dropped 2 bases and J dropped 2 bases, with 14 bases sitting between them. The germline V gene has CDR1 SGHNT and CDR2 YYREEE (reference sequence). The CDR3 coding sequence is TGTGCCAGCAGCTTAAACCGGGACCGTACCTACGAGCAGTACTTC. Translated: CASSLNRDRTYEQYF.

This clonotype was detected once. The genes are TRBV21-1 and TRBJ2-3; the table names TRBD2, a call not compared with the DNA. TRBV21-1 is given as a pseudogene. This CDR3 has 18 residues. CDR3 region: CAKGDLGGGQTSTDTQYF. As DNA, the CDR3 is TGTGCCAAGGGGGATTTGGGCGGGGGGCAGACTAGCACAGATACGCAGTATTTT.

This clonotype was recorded a few times. The rearrangement joins TRBV6-1 to TRBJ2-7, with 7 bases fitting TRBD1. J gave up 5 bases and V 5 bases, and 9 bases lay outside the gene matches. Germline-derived CDR1 and CDR2 are MNHNS and SASEGT. CDR3 length equals 14 residues. The CDR3 nucleotides read TGTGCCAGCAGTCGGTTTACAGGGGTCGACGAGCAGTACTTC. It specifies CASSRFTGVDEQYF.

This chain connects TRBV19 to TRBJ2-5; D is possibly TRBD2 (5 bases). Germline lookup yields CDR1 LNHDA and CDR2 SQIVND (reference sequence). CDR3 size: 14 residues. V lost 5 bases to trimming and J lost 0 bases, with 10 bases between them. The CDR3, as DNA: TGTGCCAGTAGTCGGGAAGCGGACCAAGAGACCCAGTACTTC. As protein: CASSREADQETQYF.

This clonotype has more than one count but fewer than ten. This chain joins TRBV4-1 and TRBJ2-3, with TRBD2 matching 9 bases. The germline gives CDR1 MGHRA, CDR2 YSYEKL. The V and J ends lost 0 bases and 1 base, in that order; junction bases with no gene match: 14. The CDR3 contains 20 residues. CDR3: CASSQDRVSGGSLGTDTQYF. The CDR3 nucleotides are TGCGCCAGCAGCCAAGATCGGGTTAGCGGGGGTTCATTGGGCACAGATACGCAGTATTTT.

The table lists this clonotype with a few counts. For the CDR3, the DNA is TGCGCCAGCACCTCGGGACTAGCCAACTCCTTGGACACCGGGGAGCTGTTTTTT. Amino acids: CASTSGLANSLDTGELFF. The chain joins TRBV4-1 to TRBJ2-2; TRBD2 agrees at 9 bases. V lost 7 bases, J lost 3 bases, and 15 bases stayed unmatched. This CDR3 is built from 18 residues. Per the germline V gene, CDR1 is MGHRA and CDR2 is YSYEKL.

The sample holds a few counts of this clonotype. The chain recombines TRBV20-1 with TRBJ2-7; 8 nucleotides agree with TRBD2. The CDR3 covers 14 residues. V shed 5 bases, J shed 2 bases, and the junction held 8 bases outside the gene matches. The germline V gene encodes CDR1 DFQATT and CDR2 SNEGSKA (reference sequence). CDR3 bases: TGCAGTGCTCGGCCGATAGCGGGAACCTACGAGCAGTACTTC. It encodes CSARPIAGTYEQYF.

The V call is TRBV4-2, the J call TRBJ2-6; possibly TRBD2 for D (6 bases). Germline CDR1 LGHNA, CDR2 YNFKEQ. The germline V and J ends were trimmed by 0 bases and 0 bases, with 15 bases remaining between them. The CDR3 covers 19 residues. Here the CDR3 reads CASSQDLGGEDSGANVLTF. In nucleotides, the CDR3 is TGTGCCAGCAGCCAAGATCTAGGAGGGGAGGACTCTGGGGCCAACGTCCTGACTTTC.

The sample holds a few counts of this clonotype. The V gene is TRBV29-1, the J gene TRBJ2-5; 7 bases are shared with TRBD2. The CDR3 sequence is 14 residues long. The trim removed 1 base at V and 3 bases at J, leaving 5 bases unmatched. Germline V gene lookup returns CDR1 SQVTM and CDR2 ANQGSEA. In nucleotides, the CDR3 is TGCAGCGTTGAAGCCGGGCGGGGGAAAGAGACCCAGTACTTC. Residues: CSVEAGRGKETQYF.

The sample holds one count of this clonotype. The chain combines TRBV6-6 with TRBJ2-1; unclear D gene. Germline V CDR1 and CDR2: MNHNY, SVGAGI (reference sequence). The V gene lost 8 bases and the J gene lost 8 bases, with 13 bases spanning the gap. The CDR3 is made up of 12 amino acids. The CDR3 is CASGSNLDEQFF. DNA of the CDR3: TGTGCCAGCGGCTCCAACCTAGATGAGCAGTTCTTC.

Only a few counts were recorded for this clonotype. CDR3 nucleotide sequence: TGTGCCACCAGTGATTTGCGGGGGGCTGGCGGGGAGCTGTTTTTT. Encoded protein: CATSDLRGAGGELFF. The V gene is TRBV24-1, the J gene TRBJ2-2, with D possibly TRBD2 on 7 matching bases. Trimming left V 0 bases short and J 7 bases short, with 11 bases between. Looked up from germline, CDR1 is KGHDR and CDR2 is SFDVKD. The CDR3 covers 15 residues.

V is TRBV3-1 and J is TRBJ2-7; D is ambiguous. This CDR3 spans 14 amino acids. Trimming removed 8 bases at V and 0 bases at J, with 14 bases between. Germline CDR1 is LGHDT and CDR2 is YNNKEL (reference sequence). The CDR3 sequence is CASASLTDSYEQYF. CDR3 bases: TGTGCCAGCGCCAGCTTGACGGACTCCTACGAGCAGTACTTC.

This clonotype came up many times. The chain is built from TRBV27 and TRBJ2-2; D ambiguous. The CDR3 loop spans 13 amino acids. The germline V gene encodes CDR1 MNHEY and CDR2 SMNVEV (reference sequence). V was clipped by 3 bases and J by 2 bases, with 4 bases between them. CDR3 in DNA: TGTGCCAGCAGTTTGGTTAACACCGGGGAGCTGTTTTTT. It specifies CASSLVNTGELFF.

The chain combines TRBV5-1 with TRBJ2-7; D may be TRBD2 (5 bases). This CDR3 is 14 amino acids long. Germline-derived CDR1 and CDR2 are SGHRS and YFSETQ. V lost 0 bases to trimming and J lost 6 bases, with 13 bases between them. Here the CDR3 reads CASSLGPPGLEQYF. DNA for the CDR3: TGCGCCAGCAGCTTGGGCCCCCCAGGACTCGAGCAGTACTTC.

This clonotype was picked up a small number of times. The chain combines TRBV7-9 with TRBJ2-1, with unresolved D. V was pared by 6 bases and J by 0 bases, with 9 bases between. The length of the CDR3 is 14 residues. Germline-derived CDR1 and CDR2 are SEHNR and FQNEAQ (reference sequence). The CDR3 DNA is TGTGCCAGCAGACCAATAAGCTCCTACAATGAGCAGTTCTTC. Translating it yields CASRPISSYNEQFF.